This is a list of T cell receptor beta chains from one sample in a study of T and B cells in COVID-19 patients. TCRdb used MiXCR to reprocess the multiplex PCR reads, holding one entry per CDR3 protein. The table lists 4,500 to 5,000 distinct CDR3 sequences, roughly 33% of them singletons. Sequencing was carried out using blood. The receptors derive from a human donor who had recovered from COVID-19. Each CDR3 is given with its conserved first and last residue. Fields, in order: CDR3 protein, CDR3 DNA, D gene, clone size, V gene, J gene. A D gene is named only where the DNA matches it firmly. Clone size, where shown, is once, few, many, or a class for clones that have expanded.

CDR3aa: CASSDGELGTQYF
CDR3nt: TGTGCCAGCAGTGACGGGGAGTTGGGGACCCAGTACTTC
d_gene: -
abundance: -
v_gene: TRBV6-4
j_gene: TRBJ2-5

CDR3aa: CSVVDRGQTEAFF
CDR3nt: TGCAGCGTCGTCGACAGGGGGCAAACTGAAGCTTTCTTT
d_gene: TRBD1
abundance: -
v_gene: TRBV29-1
j_gene: TRBJ1-1

CDR3aa: CASSPDHQSPTAQHF
CDR3nt: TGTGCCAGCTCACCCGATCACCAATCCCCTACCGCCCAGCATTTT
d_gene: -
abundance: -
v_gene: TRBV18
j_gene: TRBJ1-5

CDR3aa: CASSLLRTSGEQFF
CDR3nt: TGTGCCAGCAGTTTATTGCGAACTAGCGGTGAGCAGTTCTTC
d_gene: TRBD2
abundance: few
v_gene: TRBV27
j_gene: TRBJ2-1

CDR3aa: CASSLNRDEQFF
CDR3nt: TGCGCCAGCAGCTTGAATCGCGATGAGCAGTTCTTC
d_gene: -
abundance: -
v_gene: TRBV5-1
j_gene: TRBJ2-1

CDR3aa: CASSSSTDTQYF
CDR3nt: TGTGCCAGCAGCTCTAGCACAGATACGCAGTATTTT
d_gene: -
abundance: -
v_gene: TRBV7-9
j_gene: TRBJ2-3

CDR3aa: CASSSGRAYEQYF
CDR3nt: TGTGCCAGCAGTAGCGGGAGGGCCTACGAGCAGTACTTC
d_gene: TRBD2
abundance: -
v_gene: TRBV6-5
j_gene: TRBJ2-7

CDR3aa: CATSDTGLAGETDTQYF
CDR3nt: TGTGCCACCAGTGATACGGGACTAGCGGGGGAGACAGATACGCAGTATTTT
d_gene: TRBD2
abundance: few
v_gene: TRBV24-1
j_gene: TRBJ2-3

CDR3aa: CASSLGGLETQYF
CDR3nt: TGTGCCAGCAGCTTGGGCGGATTGGAGACCCAGTACTTC
d_gene: -
abundance: few
v_gene: TRBV5-5
j_gene: TRBJ2-5

CDR3aa: CATSREASRTNQPQHF
CDR3nt: TGTGCCACCAGCAGAGAAGCAAGCAGGACCAATCAGCCCCAGCATTTT
d_gene: -
abundance: -
v_gene: TRBV15
j_gene: TRBJ1-5

CDR3aa: CASNRDRDYNEQFF
CDR3nt: TGTGCCAGCAACCGGGACAGGGACTACAATGAGCAGTTCTTC
d_gene: TRBD1
abundance: medium-sized
v_gene: TRBV19
j_gene: TRBJ2-1

CDR3aa: CASSFGRRETQYF
CDR3nt: TGTGCCAGCAGTTTTGGCAGGAGGGAGACCCAGTACTTC
d_gene: -
abundance: medium-sized
v_gene: TRBV27
j_gene: TRBJ2-5

CDR3aa: CASSYGPAQQYF
CDR3nt: TGTGCCAGCAGTTACGGTCCAGCCCAGCAGTACTTC
d_gene: -
abundance: -
v_gene: TRBV6-5
j_gene: TRBJ2-7

CDR3aa: CAWSGVGGLKTQYF
CDR3nt: TGTGCCTGGAGTGGGGTAGGGGGCTTGAAGACCCAGTACTTC
d_gene: TRBD1
abundance: -
v_gene: TRBV30
j_gene: TRBJ2-5

CDR3aa: CASSQAPGGSYEQYF
CDR3nt: TGCGCCAGCAGCCAAGCTCCCGGGGGGAGTTACGAGCAGTACTTC
d_gene: TRBD2
abundance: -
v_gene: TRBV11-1
j_gene: TRBJ2-7

CDR3aa: CASSPGLAANADTQYF
CDR3nt: TGCGCCAGCAGCCCGGGACTAGCGGCCAACGCAGATACGCAGTATTTT
d_gene: TRBD2
abundance: -
v_gene: TRBV5-1
j_gene: TRBJ2-3

CDR3aa: CASSRSGDLNEQFF
CDR3nt: TGTGCCAGCAGCCGTTCCGGCGACCTAAATGAGCAGTTCTTC
d_gene: -
abundance: large
v_gene: TRBV6-5
j_gene: TRBJ2-1

CDR3aa: CATSTDRVTDTQYF
CDR3nt: TGTGCCACCAGCACGGACAGGGTCACAGATACGCAGTATTTT
d_gene: TRBD1
abundance: -
v_gene: TRBV15
j_gene: TRBJ2-3

CDR3aa: CASSPGMKTQYF
CDR3nt: TGTGCCAGCAGTCCGGGCATGAAGACGCAGTATTTT
d_gene: -
abundance: -
v_gene: TRBV27
j_gene: TRBJ2-3

CDR3aa: CASSYSPGQEGGTDTQYF
CDR3nt: TGTGCCAGCAGTTACTCCCCGGGACAGGAAGGAGGCACAGATACGCAGTATTTT
d_gene: TRBD1
abundance: -
v_gene: TRBV6-2/TRBV6-3
j_gene: TRBJ2-3

CDR3aa: CAWSVRGTYGYTF
CDR3nt: TGTGCCTGGAGTGTACGGGGGACCTATGGCTACACCTTC
d_gene: -
abundance: medium-sized
v_gene: TRBV30
j_gene: TRBJ1-2

CDR3aa: CASKRGSSGTGELFF
CDR3nt: TGTGCCAGCAAACGGGGTAGCAGTGGGACCGGGGAGCTGTTTTTT
d_gene: -
abundance: few
v_gene: TRBV6-2/TRBV6-3
j_gene: TRBJ2-2

CDR3aa: CASSIPKGAGTDTQYF
CDR3nt: TGTGCCAGCAGCATACCCAAGGGGGCGGGCACAGATACGCAGTATTTT
d_gene: TRBD1
abundance: -
v_gene: TRBV7-9
j_gene: TRBJ2-3

CDR3aa: CASSHKGQGHTGELFF
CDR3nt: TGTGCCAGCTCCCACAAGGGACAGGGCCACACCGGGGAGCTGTTTTTT
d_gene: TRBD1
abundance: -
v_gene: TRBV6-5
j_gene: TRBJ2-2

CDR3aa: CASTSGGQGAGETQYF
CDR3nt: TGTGCCAGCACGTCCGGCGGACAGGGGGCGGGGGAGACCCAGTACTTC
d_gene: TRBD1
abundance: -
v_gene: TRBV5-4
j_gene: TRBJ2-5

CDR3aa: CASSYAWGRFGEQYF
CDR3nt: TGTGCCAGCAGTTACGCCTGGGGGCGGTTTGGGGAGCAGTACTTC
d_gene: -
abundance: -
v_gene: TRBV6-5
j_gene: TRBJ2-7

CDR3aa: CASTKGRGGTVNYGYTF
CDR3nt: TGTGCCAGTACCAAGGGACGGGGCGGGACAGTAAACTATGGCTACACCTTC
d_gene: TRBD1
abundance: few
v_gene: TRBV19
j_gene: TRBJ1-2

CDR3aa: CASTDLTAENTGELFF
CDR3nt: TGTGCCAGTACCGACCTAACGGCCGAGAACACCGGGGAGCTGTTTTTT
d_gene: -
abundance: medium-sized
v_gene: TRBV19
j_gene: TRBJ2-2

CDR3aa: CSVDLEQALSYGYTF
CDR3nt: TGCAGCGTTGATTTGGAGCAGGCCCTATCCTATGGCTACACCTTC
d_gene: -
abundance: medium-sized
v_gene: TRBV29-1
j_gene: TRBJ1-2

CDR3aa: CACQTEYSYEQYF
CDR3nt: TGTGCCTGCCAGACAGAATACTCCTACGAGCAGTACTTC
d_gene: -
abundance: -
v_gene: TRBV30
j_gene: TRBJ2-7

CDR3aa: CASSYSGEKLFF
CDR3nt: TGTGCCAGCAGTTACTCTGGTGAAAAACTGTTTTTT
d_gene: -
abundance: medium-sized
v_gene: TRBV6-5
j_gene: TRBJ1-4

CDR3aa: CASSLGRSSGELFF
CDR3nt: TGCGCCAGCAGCTTGGGGCGGTCGTCCGGGGAGCTGTTTTTT
d_gene: -
abundance: -
v_gene: TRBV5-1
j_gene: TRBJ2-2

CDR3aa: CASSPYTHTEAFF
CDR3nt: TGTGCCAGCAGCCCATACACCCACACTGAAGCTTTCTTT
d_gene: -
abundance: -
v_gene: TRBV7-9
j_gene: TRBJ1-1

CDR3aa: CASSLGEGKPQHF
CDR3nt: TGTGCCAGCAGTTTAGGGGAAGGGAAGCCCCAGCATTTT
d_gene: -
abundance: -
v_gene: TRBV12-3/TRBV12-4
j_gene: TRBJ1-5

CDR3aa: CASSLGLAGADTQYF
CDR3nt: TGCGCCAGCAGCTTGGGACTAGCGGGTGCAGATACGCAGTATTTT
d_gene: TRBD2
abundance: few
v_gene: TRBV5-1
j_gene: TRBJ2-3

CDR3aa: CASRRLAGGLTGELFF
CDR3nt: TGTGCCAGCAGGAGACTAGCGGGAGGGTTGACCGGGGAGCTGTTTTTT
d_gene: TRBD2
abundance: -
v_gene: TRBV5-4
j_gene: TRBJ2-2

CDR3aa: CASSFSPQGDNYGYTF
CDR3nt: TGTGCCAGCAGTTTTTCCCCGCAGGGGGATAACTATGGCTACACCTTC
d_gene: TRBD1
abundance: few
v_gene: TRBV12-3/TRBV12-4
j_gene: TRBJ1-2

CDR3aa: CATSRVRGGWGNQPEHF
CDR3nt: TGTGCCACCAGCAGAGTTAGGGGGGGCTGGGGTAATCAGCCCGAGCATTTT
d_gene: -
abundance: -
v_gene: TRBV15
j_gene: TRBJ1-5

CDR3aa: CASRHYRDRNYGYTF
CDR3nt: TGTGCCAGCAGACACTACCGGGACAGGAACTATGGCTACACCTTC
d_gene: TRBD1
abundance: -
v_gene: TRBV6-5
j_gene: TRBJ1-2

CDR3aa: CASSLGGNYGYTF
CDR3nt: TGTGCCAGCAGTTTAGGGGGTAACTATGGCTACACCTTC
d_gene: -
abundance: -
v_gene: TRBV28
j_gene: TRBJ1-2

CDR3aa: CATRPGREQYF
CDR3nt: TGTGCCACCCGACCCGGGCGGGAGCAGTACTTC
d_gene: -
abundance: medium-sized
v_gene: TRBV6-1
j_gene: TRBJ2-7

CDR3aa: CASSLASRREQYF
CDR3nt: TGTGCCAGCAGCTTGGCCAGCCGTAGGGAGCAGTACTTC
d_gene: -
abundance: -
v_gene: TRBV5-6
j_gene: TRBJ2-7

CDR3aa: CASRSGGLGTDTQYF
CDR3nt: TGTGCCAGCAGAAGCGGGGGACTGGGGACAGATACGCAGTATTTT
d_gene: TRBD2
abundance: few
v_gene: TRBV6-2/TRBV6-3
j_gene: TRBJ2-3

CDR3aa: CASSPKASLGTDTQYF
CDR3nt: TGTGCCAGCTCACCAAAGGCTAGTTTGGGCACAGATACGCAGTATTTT
d_gene: -
abundance: -
v_gene: TRBV18
j_gene: TRBJ2-3

CDR3aa: CASSFREPQGTQYF
CDR3nt: TGTGCCAGCAGTTTCCGTGAACCACAGGGGACGCAGTATTTT
d_gene: TRBD1
abundance: -
v_gene: TRBV28
j_gene: TRBJ2-3

CDR3aa: CASSYPPANEQFF
CDR3nt: TGTGCCAGCAGTTACCCCCCCGCCAATGAGCAGTTCTTC
d_gene: -
abundance: -
v_gene: TRBV6-6
j_gene: TRBJ2-1

CDR3aa: CASRQASTDTQYF
CDR3nt: TGTGCCAGCAGACAAGCGAGCACAGATACGCAGTATTTT
d_gene: -
abundance: few
v_gene: TRBV5-4
j_gene: TRBJ2-3

CDR3aa: CSARPPGLPRSSPLHF
CDR3nt: TGCAGTGCTAGACCTCCGGGCCTCCCCCGGAGTTCACCCCTCCACTTT
d_gene: -
abundance: -
v_gene: TRBV20-1
j_gene: TRBJ1-6

CDR3aa: CASSLLVQDEQFF
CDR3nt: TGTGCCAGCTCACTACTAGTTCAGGATGAGCAGTTCTTC
d_gene: -
abundance: -
v_gene: TRBV18
j_gene: TRBJ2-1

CDR3aa: CASSYSFLRASGANVLTF
CDR3nt: TGTGCCAGCAGTTACTCGTTTTTGCGGGCTTCTGGGGCCAACGTCCTGACTTTC
d_gene: -
abundance: -
v_gene: TRBV6-5
j_gene: TRBJ2-6

CDR3aa: CATSRGGGNSPLHF
CDR3nt: TGTGCCACCAGCAGAGGAGGGGGAAATTCACCCCTCCACTTT
d_gene: -
abundance: -
v_gene: TRBV15
j_gene: TRBJ1-6

CDR3aa: CASSEPGLADYEQYF
CDR3nt: TGTGCCAGCAGTGAACCGGGACTAGCGGACTACGAGCAGTACTTC
d_gene: TRBD2
abundance: -
v_gene: TRBV6-5
j_gene: TRBJ2-7

CDR3aa: CASKEGGDIETQYF
CDR3nt: TGTGCCAGTAAGGAGGGAGGAGATATAGAGACCCAGTACTTC
d_gene: -
abundance: medium-sized
v_gene: TRBV19
j_gene: TRBJ2-5

CDR3aa: CATSRDPQGTYGYTF
CDR3nt: TGTGCCACCAGCAGAGATCCCCAGGGGACCTATGGCTACACCTTC
d_gene: -
abundance: -
v_gene: TRBV15
j_gene: TRBJ1-2

CDR3aa: CASSMAGEAETQYF
CDR3nt: TGTGCCAGTAGTATGGCGGGAGAGGCAGAGACCCAGTACTTC
d_gene: TRBD2
abundance: -
v_gene: TRBV19
j_gene: TRBJ2-5

CDR3aa: CATSRKMSSGNTIYF
CDR3nt: TGTGCCACCAGCAGGAAGATGAGCTCTGGAAACACCATATATTTT
d_gene: -
abundance: medium-sized
v_gene: TRBV15
j_gene: TRBJ1-3

CDR3aa: CASSSTTRSTEAFF
CDR3nt: TGTGCCAGCAGCTCGACTACGCGGAGCACTGAAGCTTTCTTT
d_gene: -
abundance: -
v_gene: TRBV13
j_gene: TRBJ1-1

CDR3aa: CATSSPGQVYNEQFF
CDR3nt: TGTGCCACCAGCTCGCCGGGACAGGTATACAATGAGCAGTTCTTC
d_gene: TRBD1
abundance: medium-sized
v_gene: TRBV15
j_gene: TRBJ2-1

CDR3aa: CAWSPRAGEQFF
CDR3nt: TGTGCCTGGAGTCCCCGGGCGGGGGAGCAGTTCTTC
d_gene: -
abundance: few
v_gene: TRBV30
j_gene: TRBJ2-1